Listed below are T cell receptor beta chains from one sample, sequenced in a study of blood T cell repertoires in COVID-19. Clones were sequenced by immunoSEQ multiplex PCR, and TCRdb holds only the in-frame ones, with some missing. Of about 59,000 clones in the sample, more than 80% were seen once. Input material: peripheral blood. The receptors were gathered from a man older than 75 with acute or convalescent COVID-19. The CDR3 runs from the conserved cysteine through the conserved F or W. A D gene is named only where the DNA matches it firmly. Size is omitted from some rows. Given values are once, few, many or a class for expanded clones.

j_call d_call clone_size v_call cdr3_nt cdr3_aa
TRBJ1-4 TRBD1 NA TRBV14 TGTGCCAGCAGCCAACTGCGGGACAGACCAACTAATGAAAAACTGTTTTTT CASSQLRDRPTNEKLFF
TRBJ1-2 TRBD1 NA TRBV7-2 TGTGCCAGCAGCTTAGGACAGGGAGGCTATGGCTACACCTTC CASSLGQGGYGYTF
TRBJ2-5 TRBD2 NA TRBV6-6 TGTGCCAGCAGTTGGGGGGAGGGAGAGACCCAGTACTTC CASSWGEGETQYF
TRBJ2-7 TRBD1 NA TRBV6-5 TGTGCCAGCAGTAGGACAGGGGGGTTCTACGAGCAGTACTTC CASSRTGGFYEQYF
TRBJ2-1 TRBD2 NA TRBV11-3 TGTGCCAGCAGCCCCCGTCTAGCGGGGTCCTACAATGAGCAGTTCTTC CASSPRLAGSYNEQFF
TRBJ2-5 NA NA TRBV30 TGTGCCTGGAGTCCACCGGGACAAGAGACCCAGTACTTC CAWSPPGQETQYF
TRBJ2-2 NA NA TRBV7-2 TGTGCCAGCACCCCCCGGGGTCAGGGGAGGGCCGGGGAGCTGTTTTTT CASTPRGQGRAGELFF
TRBJ1-4 TRBD1 NA TRBV5-1 TGCGCCAGCAGCCGATCCGGGACAGTTAATGAAAAACTGTTTTTT CASSRSGTVNEKLFF
TRBJ2-6 TRBD2 NA TRBV30 TGTGCCTGGAGTTTGGGACTAGCGGGTGGTGGGGCCAACGTCCTGACTTTC CAWSLGLAGGGANVLTF
TRBJ2-1 TRBD2 NA TRBV30 TGTGCCTGGACTAGCGGGGGAATAGGGCAGTTCTTC CAWTSGGIGQFF
TRBJ1-4 TRBD1 NA TRBV6-5 TGTGCCAGCAGCGACAGGGAGGTAACTAATGAAAAACTGTTTTTT CASSDREVTNEKLFF
TRBJ2-5 TRBD1 NA TRBV7-9 TGTGCCAGCAGCTTGGGAGTCCAGGGGGCTGGGGAGACCCAGTACTTC CASSLGVQGAGETQYF
TRBJ2-7 NA once TRBV7-3 TGTGCCAGCAGCTCGGACAGTAAGGCCTACGAGCAGTACTTC CASSSDSKAYEQYF
TRBJ1-5 TRBD1 NA TRBV27 TGTGCCAGCAGTCGACAGGGGCTGGGCAATCAGCCCCAGCATTTT CASSRQGLGNQPQHF
TRBJ1-6 NA NA TRBV27 TGTGCCAGCAGCCCCGGACAGATTCATTCACCCCTCCACTTT CASSPGQIHSPLHF
TRBJ2-7 TRBD1 NA TRBV18 TGTGCCAGCGCAGGACAGGGCTCCTACGAGCAGTACTTC CASAGQGSYEQYF
TRBJ1-6 TRBD1 few TRBV27 TGTGCCAGCAACATGCGGGGACAGTATAATTCACCCCTCCACTTT CASNMRGQYNSPLHF
TRBJ2-1 NA NA TRBV5-4 TGTGCCAGCAGGTTTTCATCCTTAGACAATGAGCAGTTCTTC CASRFSSLDNEQFF
TRBJ2-5 TRBD1 NA TRBV18 TGTGCCAGCTCACCACCTCCAGGGGGAGAGACCCAGTACTTC CASSPPPGGETQYF
TRBJ2-2 NA few TRBV5-1 TGCGCCAGCAGCTTGCTTACCGGGGAGCTGTTTTTT CASSLLTGELFF
TRBJ2-5 NA NA TRBV18 TGTGCCAGCTCACCATCCCAGGATGGGGAGACCCAGTACTTC CASSPSQDGETQYF
TRBJ2-4 NA NA TRBV2 TGTGCCAGCAGTCGATCGGGGGTGGCCAAAAACATTCAGTACTTC CASSRSGVAKNIQYF
TRBJ1-2 NA NA TRBV5-5 TGTGCCAGCAGCTTTCAGTATGGCTACACCTTC CASSFQYGYTF
TRBJ2-5 TRBD1 NA TRBV24-1 TGTGCTGGTTGGCGCTTATTTGAGCGGACAGGGTCGCGGGAGACCCAGTACTTC CAGWRLFERTGSRETQYF
TRBJ2-1 TRBD2 NA TRBV19 TGTGCCAGTAGTATTAGGGCTAGCGGGGGCCTATTATACAATGAGCAGTTCTTC CASSIRASGGLLYNEQFF
TRBJ1-6 NA NA TRBV4-2 TGTGCCAGCAGCCAAGCCAAACAGGGAAGAGATAATTCACCCCTCCACTTT CASSQAKQGRDNSPLHF
TRBJ1-6 TRBD1 NA TRBV4-2 TGTGCCAGCAGCCCAGATTCGGGACAGGGGGCATATTCACCCCTCCACTTT CASSPDSGQGAYSPLHF
TRBJ1-6 NA NA TRBV3-1/TRBV3-2 TGTGCCAGCAGCCGACCAGGCTCGGGGAATTCACCCCTCCACTTT CASSRPGSGNSPLHF
TRBJ1-2 NA NA TRBV12-3/TRBV12-4 TGTGCCAGCATCCCCCGGGGAGGCTATGGCTACACCTTC CASIPRGGYGYTF
TRBJ1-2 NA NA TRBV7-2 TGTGCCAGCAGCTTAGGCAGGGAGGGCGGCTACACCTTC CASSLGREGGYTF
TRBJ1-1 NA NA TRBV6-5 TGTGCCAGCACCCTCGGGAGGGGAACCACTGAAGCTTTCTTT CASTLGRGTTEAFF
TRBJ2-5 TRBD2 NA TRBV5-1 TGCGCCAGCAGCAAGGCGGGGGGGCAAGAGACCCAGTACTTC CASSKAGGQETQYF
TRBJ2-1 TRBD2 NA TRBV7-7 TGTGCCAGCAGCTTGCTCGGCGGGGGCAATGAGCAGTTCTTC CASSLLGGGNEQFF
TRBJ1-4 NA few TRBV2 TGTGCCAGCAGGTCCGGGACAAACAATGAAAAACTGTTTTTT CASRSGTNNEKLFF
TRBJ2-5 NA NA TRBV28 TGTGCCAGCAGCACAAACAGGGAAGAGACCCAGTACTTC CASSTNREETQYF
TRBJ2-3 NA NA TRBV28 TGTGCCAGCAGTTTATTTCGGGGGGCGCAGGGCACAGATACGCAGTATTTT CASSLFRGAQGTDTQYF
TRBJ1-4 TRBD1 NA TRBV7-9 TGTGCCAGCAGCCCGGGGACAGTTGCAACTAATGAAAAACTGTTTTTT CASSPGTVATNEKLFF
TRBJ2-2 TRBD2 few TRBV7-2 TGTGCCAGCAGCTTACCTAGCGGGGGGGCAATGAACACCGGGGAGCTGTTTTTT CASSLPSGGAMNTGELFF
TRBJ2-5 TRBD2 NA TRBV5-4 TGTGCCAGCAGCACCGCTAGCGGGGTATTTCAAGAGACCCAGTACTTC CASSTASGVFQETQYF
TRBJ1-6 TRBD1 NA TRBV6-1 TGTGCCAGCAGTGAAATCCCCGGGACAGGGGGAAATTCACCCCTCCACTTT CASSEIPGTGGNSPLHF
TRBJ1-1 NA NA TRBV6-6 TGTGCCAGCAATCAAGCCGACACTGAAGCTTTCTTT CASNQADTEAFF
TRBJ1-4 NA NA TRBV19 TGTGCCAGTAGTATTGGTTGGGCCCGCGGGGCTAATGAAAAACTGTTTTTT CASSIGWARGANEKLFF
TRBJ1-6 TRBD1 NA TRBV15 TGTGCCACCAGCAGAGAGACAGGGGCAAATTCACCCCTCCACTTT CATSRETGANSPLHF
TRBJ2-5 NA NA TRBV14 TGTGCCAGCAGCCTTGCTGTTTTTCGTGGGGCACAAGAGACCCAGTACTTC CASSLAVFRGAQETQYF
TRBJ2-3 NA NA TRBV29-1 TGCAGCGTTAAGGGACTGGGTACGCAGTATTTT CSVKGLGTQYF
TRBJ2-1 NA NA TRBV7-6 TGTGCCAGCAGCTTAGACAGGGTTAATGAGCAGTTCTTC CASSLDRVNEQFF
TRBJ2-7 TRBD1 NA TRBV5-6 TGTGCCAGCAGCTTGGCGGCAGGGGGAACCTACGAGCAGTACTTC CASSLAAGGTYEQYF
TRBJ2-5 NA NA TRBV6-2/TRBV6-3 TGTGCCAGCAGTGTAACTAGTTTGGAAGAGACCCAGTACTTC CASSVTSLEETQYF
TRBJ2-1 TRBD2 NA TRBV7-6 TGTGCCAGCAGCTTGGGACTAACGTTCTACAATGAGCAGTTCTTC CASSLGLTFYNEQFF
TRBJ2-2 NA NA TRBV28 TGTGCCAGCAGTTTATACCCACAGGGTATGGGCACCGGGGAGCTGTTTTTT CASSLYPQGMGTGELFF
TRBJ1-2 TRBD1 NA TRBV5-8 TGTGCCAGCAGCAGGGGACAGGGGACCTATGGCTACACCTTC CASSRGQGTYGYTF
TRBJ1-6 NA few TRBV7-3 TGTGCCAGCAGCGAAGCATATAATTCACCCCTCCACTTT CASSEAYNSPLHF
TRBJ1-2 NA NA TRBV6-1 TGTGCCAGCAGTGAGGGTCGGGGGGATGGCTACACCTTC CASSEGRGDGYTF
TRBJ1-1 TRBD1 NA TRBV5-1 TGCGCCAGCAGCCCCGGGACAGGGGGCCTCACTGAAGCTTTCTTT CASSPGTGGLTEAFF
TRBJ1-2 TRBD1 NA TRBV29-1 TGCAGCGTTGAAGTGGGCAGGGGGGTGTATGGCTACACCTTC CSVEVGRGVYGYTF
TRBJ2-6 NA NA TRBV2 TGTGCCAGCAGTGTGGGAGGCTTTGGGGCCAACGTCCTGACTTTC CASSVGGFGANVLTF
TRBJ2-7 NA NA TRBV19 TGTGCCAGTAGTTCAACCAGACAGTTGGGTTCCTACGAGCAGTACTTC CASSSTRQLGSYEQYF
TRBJ2-3 TRBD1 NA TRBV5-1 TGCGCCAGCAGGCGAACCGGGACAGGGACCGATACGCAGTATTTT CASRRTGTGTDTQYF
TRBJ1-5 TRBD1 once TRBV2 TGTGCCAGCAGGACCGGGACAGGGACTGGGCCCCAGCATTTT CASRTGTGTGPQHF